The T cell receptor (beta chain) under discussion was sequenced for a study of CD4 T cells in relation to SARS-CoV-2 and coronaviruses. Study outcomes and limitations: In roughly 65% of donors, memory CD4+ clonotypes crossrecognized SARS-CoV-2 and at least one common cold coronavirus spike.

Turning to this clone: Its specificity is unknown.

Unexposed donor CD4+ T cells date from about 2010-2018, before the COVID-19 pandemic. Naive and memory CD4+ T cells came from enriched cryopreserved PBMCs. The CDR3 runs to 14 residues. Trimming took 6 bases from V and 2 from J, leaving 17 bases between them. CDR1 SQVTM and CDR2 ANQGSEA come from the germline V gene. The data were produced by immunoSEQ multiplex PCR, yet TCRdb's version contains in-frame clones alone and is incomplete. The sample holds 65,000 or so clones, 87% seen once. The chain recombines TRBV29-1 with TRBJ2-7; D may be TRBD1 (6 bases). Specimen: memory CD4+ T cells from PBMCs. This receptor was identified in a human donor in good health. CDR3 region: CSVSGDRLTYEQYF. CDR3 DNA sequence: TGCAGCGTATCCGGTGACAGGCTGACCTACGAGCAGTACTTC.